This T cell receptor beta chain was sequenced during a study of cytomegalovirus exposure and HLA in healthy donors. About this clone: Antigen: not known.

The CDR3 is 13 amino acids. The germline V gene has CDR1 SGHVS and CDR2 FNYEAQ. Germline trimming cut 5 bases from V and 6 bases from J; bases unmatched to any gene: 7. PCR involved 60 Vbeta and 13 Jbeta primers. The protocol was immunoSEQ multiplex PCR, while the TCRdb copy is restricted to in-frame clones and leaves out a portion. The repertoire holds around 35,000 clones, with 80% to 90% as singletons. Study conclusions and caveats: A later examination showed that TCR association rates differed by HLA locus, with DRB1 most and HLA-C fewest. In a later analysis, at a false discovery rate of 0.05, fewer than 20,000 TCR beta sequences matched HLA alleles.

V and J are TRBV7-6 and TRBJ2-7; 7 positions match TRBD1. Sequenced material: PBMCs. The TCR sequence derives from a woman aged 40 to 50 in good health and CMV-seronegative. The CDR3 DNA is TGTGCCAGCAGCCCGCGACAGGGTCGCGAGCAGTACGTC. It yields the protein CASSPRQGREQYV.